The TCR beta chain described here comes from a study of PD-1 blockade in classical Hodgkin lymphoma (dated by TCRdb to 2019 to 2021). Study-level background: Nivolumab dosing was 3 mg/kg intravenously every 2 weeks, continuing until either disease progression or unacceptable toxicity. To define a peripheral blood immune signature of response to PD-1 blockade in classical Hodgkin lymphoma, the study combined TCR beta sequencing with CyTOF. Overall study results and their limits: Trial patients with a complete response had baseline diversity similar to that of newly diagnosed patients, while partial responders and progressors had significantly lower diversity. Only a single clinical trial cohort was studied, and what caused the repertoire differences, possibly disease activity or prior therapy, remained undefined. Baseline TCR diversity was reported to be lower in newly diagnosed patients than in healthy donors and to be lower still in relapsed/refractory patients. Diversity was lower in patients who began nivolumab less than 1 year after ASCT, so these patients were left out of later analyses to avoid confounding by immune reconstitution. A significant rise by C4D1 was seen in CD4+ but not CD8+ TCR diversity (p=0.0027 vs p=0.16), with the rise being most apparent in complete responders (p=0.02).

The Qiagen DNeasy kit was used to extract genomic DNA from unsorted PBMCs and from the negatively selected CD4+ and CD8+ fractions. TCR beta CDR3 regions were amplified by immunoSEQ multiplex PCR using primers annealing to V and J segments. A synthetic immune receptor repertoire was used to minimize amplification bias, and remaining bias was computationally removed after sequencing. As for the authors' bioinformatics: Custom Python scripts were used to quantify repertoire diversity as the Shannon entropy index. Unsorted, CD4+ and CD8+ repertoires were examined separately, except in combined analyses, for which CD4+ and CD8+ sequences were merged in silico. A clone counted as expanded when the clone's frequency after treatment rose at least 2-fold relative to C1D1, and clones undetected at baseline were given a pseudocount of 0.5. Singleton clones were defined as clones with 0 or 1 copy at C1D1, and non-singleton clones were defined as clones with 2 or more copies. By matching protein sequences in sorted samples from the same patient, clones expanded in unsorted samples were annotated as CD4+, CD8+ or unknown. Wilcoxon tests on paired samples were used to test diversity changes from C1D1 to C4D1. TCRdb provides this immuneACCESS table in a form limited to in-frame rearrangements. Some clones are lacking; in checked studies, under half of them reflect an unresolved V gene, and why the rest are absent is not known. V and J calls and clone size follow that table, whereas D and trimming were derived from the DNA. The sample contains roughly 42,000 clones, approximately 71% of them found a single time. The leading ten clones occupy 2.5% to 3.5% of the sample.

The CDR3 holds 15 amino acids from the cysteine to the phenylalanine. Of all the DNA, just the CDR3 is kept, 45 bases in frame from base 1. Sequences LNHDA (CDR1) and SQIVND (CDR2) are obtained from the germline V gene (reference sequence). Compared with germline, V lacks 10 bases and J lacks 0 bases; bases without a gene match: 10. Turning to this clone: Its antigen is unknown. No base quality information exists; no much larger clone differs at one position.

The time point tag for this specimen amounts to: cycle 1 day 1 (C1D1), immediately before nivolumab initiation. Relapse after autologous stem cell transplantation had occurred in all trial patients, and cohorts A, B and C were distinguished by prior brentuximab vedotin exposure. The trial cohort included roughly 60 patients with relapsed/refractory classical Hodgkin lymphoma, and each patient had a best overall response of complete response, partial response or progressive disease. Single-agent nivolumab was administered to trial patients in the multi-cohort phase II CheckMate 205 trial. An independent review committee assessed best overall response by applying the 2007 International Working Group response criteria. Trial PBMCs were obtained immediately prior to nivolumab initiation (C1D1) and on therapy at cycle 2 day 1 and cycle 4 day 1. Peripheral blood was collected in 8 mL Vacutainer Cell Preparation Tubes, from which PBMCs were isolated by centrifugation and then cryopreserved.

The chain employs TRBV19 and TRBJ2-3, with 7 bases in between that match TRBD2. The sequencing here drew on peripheral blood mononuclear cells (PBMCs), taken at baseline. The sequence was obtained from a human donor with classical Hodgkin lymphoma. The CDR3 region has the sequence CAISLAGRSTDTQYF. The nucleotides are TGTGCCATCTCCTTAGCGGGCCGAAGCACAGATACGCAGTATTTT.